Below, 12 T cell receptor beta chains from the same sample are listed, as sequenced in a study of regulatory T cells in long-lasting Graves disease. Relying on iRepertoire HTBI primers and Arm-PCR of CDR3 regions, the team built TCR beta libraries. Each CDR3 protein is one row after TCRdb ran MiXCR on the multiplex PCR reads. There are some 470,000 distinct CDR3 sequences in the sample; roughly 21% occur only once, and about 6.6% lies in the top ten. The time point here: persistent/refractory GD, antithyroid drugs over 5 years with positive TRAb. With RNA extracted from PBMCs as input, the TCR library was made. The sequences come from peripheral blood mononuclear cells (PBMCs), collected when the disease was refractory, from a patient treated with antithyroid drugs. The receptors shown here come from a female donor with Graves disease.

This clonotype has more than one count but fewer than ten. The CDR3 DNA reads TGTGCCAGCAGCCTAGTGGAGGGGGCTTTTGATGGCTACACCTTC. It codes for CASSLVEGAFDGYTF. V usage is TRBV11-2 and J usage is TRBJ1-2; 7 bases fit TRBD1. The CDR3 runs to 15 residues. CDR1 SGHAT and CDR2 FQNNGV come from the germline V gene. V dropped 5 bases and J dropped 6; count of bases not matched to a gene: 12.

With respect to this clonotype: This could be a read error, since a much larger clone is one nucleotide away. The V call is TRBV6-1, the J call TRBJ2-5, with TRBD2 as a possible D gene (5 bases). The germline CDR1 and CDR2 sequences are MNHNS and SASEGT. The CDR3 has 14 amino acids. This chain's CDR3 is CASSEKRYQETQCF. For the CDR3, the DNA is TGTGCCAGCAGTGAAAAGCGGTACCAAGAGACCCAGTGCTTC.

In regard to this clonotype: Compared with germline, one end of the junction differs, possibly owing to a read error. V and J are TRBV6-9 and TRBJ1-1; TRBD1 is a possible D gene (5 bases). The CDR3 loop spans 14 amino acids. Germline CDR1 reads MNHGY; CDR2 reads SVAAGI. The CDR3 is CTSSWGKYNTEAFF. The CDR3, as DNA: TGTACCAGCAGTTGGGGGAAGTATAACACTGAAGCTTTCTTT.

On this clonotype: This may be a read error: a much more frequent sequence differs by one nucleotide. The V and J genes are TRBV19 and TRBJ1-2, with TRBD1 matching over 9 bases. V dropped 6 bases and J dropped 6; count of bases not matched to a gene: 11. Per the germline V gene, CDR1 is LNHDA and CDR2 is SQIVND (reference sequence). This CDR3 spans 15 amino acids. CDR3 protein: CASSDSGTGNHGYTF. In DNA form, the CDR3 reads TGTGCCAGTAGCGACTCCGGGACAGGGAACCATGGCTACACCTTC.

This clonotype has a single count. The genes are TRBV6-2 or TRBV6-3 and TRBJ2-3; D ambiguous. V was clipped by 7 bases and J by 2 bases, with 13 bases between them. This CDR3 spans 14 amino acids. CDR1 MNHEY and CDR2 SVGEGT come from the germline V gene. The CDR3 here is CASMPRSSTDTQYF. The CDR3 DNA follows: TGTGCCAGCATGCCGCGATCCTCCACAGATACGCAGTATTTT.

The table lists this clonotype with many counts. J is TRBJ1-6 and V is TRBV12-3 or TRBV12-4, with 8 bases that match TRBD1. The CDR3 contains 14 residues. V shed 5 bases and J 4 bases; nucleotides not matched to a gene: 1. CDR3 sequence (DNA): TGTGCCAGCAGTGGGGACAGGTATAATTCACCCCTCCACTTT. Protein sequence: CASSGDRYNSPLHF.

The chain combines TRBV6-1 with TRBJ1-3, with a possible D match to TRBD1 (6 bases). From germline, CDR1 is MNHNS and CDR2 SASEGT. V was cut by 6 bases and J by 1 base, with 13 bases left in between. The CDR3 is made up of 15 amino acids. The CDR3 DNA is TGTGCCAGCAGACACAACAGGGCGTCTGGAAACACCATATATTTT. This gives the protein CASRHNRASGNTIYF.

The DNA for the CDR3 is TGTGCCAGCAGTGAAGCGCTGGAAGCCCGGTACTTC. This gives the protein CASSEALEARYF. The chain joins TRBV6-1 to TRBJ2-5; no clear D. From germline, CDR1 is MNHNS and CDR2 SASEGT. This CDR3 comprises 12 residues. V was cut by 0 bases and J by 13 bases, with 12 bases left in between.

The chain recombines TRBV5-6 with TRBJ1-5, with a weak D call TRBD1 (5 bases). V was trimmed by 0 bases and J by 6 bases, leaving 10 bases between them. The CDR3 extends over 14 amino acids. Germline V CDR1 and CDR2: SGHDT, YYEEEE. Written as DNA, the CDR3 is TGTGCCAGCAGCTTGGGAGACGGGGGTCAGCCCCAGCATTTT. Amino acid sequence: CASSLGDGGQPQHF. Looking up the rest from reference TRBV5-6 and TRBJ1-5 gives the full variable domain: DAGVTQSPTHLIKTRGQQVTLRCSPKSGHDTVSWYQQALGQGPQFIFQYYEEEERQRGNFPDRFSGHQFPNYSSELNVNALLLGDSALYLCASSLGDGGQPQHFGDGTRLSIL.

J is TRBJ1-4 and V is TRBV4-1; tentatively, D is TRBD1 (5 bases). The CDR3 totals 17 residues. V was trimmed by 1 base and J by 4 bases, leaving 16 bases between them. Germline CDR1 reads MGHRA; CDR2 reads YSYEKL. As DNA, the CDR3 is TGCGCCAGCAGCCAAGTGGGGGTCAGAAGTTTTAATGAAAAACTGTTTTTT. Its translation: CASSQVGVRSFNEKLFF.

This clonotype was observed at least ten times. The chain couples TRBV30 to TRBJ2-5; no reliable D call. The CDR3 is made up of 14 amino acids. Germline CDR1 and CDR2: GTSNPN and SVGIG (reference sequence). V lost 0 bases and J 4 bases, leaving 12 bases between the germline ends. The CDR3 bases are TGTGCCTGGAGTGTCGGCAGTTTGGGAGAGACCCAGTACTTC. Protein: CAWSVGSLGETQYF.

This clonotype was seen more than once but under ten times. The chain uses TRBV19 and TRBJ1-5, with D perhaps matching TRBD1 (6 bases). This CDR3 is 14 amino acids long. With 5 bases removed from V and 4 bases from J, the gap between germline ends came to 12 bases. Germline loops: CDR1 LNHDA, CDR2 SQIVND (reference sequence). The CDR3 nucleotides are TGTGCCAGTAGTTCCCGACAGGTAAATCAGCCCCAGCATTTT. Protein: CASSSRQVNQPQHF.